These T cell receptor beta chains were read from a single sample in a study of OX40 agonist ivuxolimab in advanced cancers. This table comes from immunoSEQ multiplex PCR, and its TCRdb copy is limited to in-frame clones, with some not included. The table has roughly 56,000 clones, about 85% seen once. This specimen was CD4+ or CD8+ T cells sorted from blood, taken in a trial of the OX40 agonist ivuxolimab. Receptor source: an adult with an advanced solid tumor such as melanoma, head and neck, liver or kidney cancer. Both conserved end residues are part of each CDR3. D genes are given only for firm matches. Expanded clones get a size class; other rows say once, few or many, or leave the size out.

TRBJ2-6 | NA | TRBV28 | NA | TGTGCCAGCAGCCCATGGGGTTTGGGGGCCAACGTCCTGACTTTC | CASSPWGLGANVLTF
TRBJ1-4 | TRBD1 | TRBV6-6 | NA | TGTGCCAGCAGTTACCCGACAGGGGGAGGAGAAAAACTGTTTTTT | CASSYPTGGGEKLFF
TRBJ2-2 | NA | TRBV5-4 | NA | TGTGCCAGCAGCTTGTCAAGGCCGGCGGCCGGGGAGCTGTTTTTT | CASSLSRPAAGELFF
TRBJ1-3 | NA | TRBV5-1 | few | TGCGCCAGCAGCTTGGTGGGCCCCTACTCTGGAAACACCATATATTTT | CASSLVGPYSGNTIYF
TRBJ2-7 | NA | TRBV2 | NA | TGTGCCAGCAGTTTACGTCTGGGCGAGCAGTACTTC | CASSLRLGEQYF
TRBJ2-3 | NA | TRBV11-2 | NA | TGTGCCAGCAGCCTACAGGGCGCCGATACGCAGTATTTT | CASSLQGADTQYF
TRBJ2-1 | NA | TRBV1 | NA | TGCACCAGCAGCCACAAGGGGAATGAGCAGTTCTTC | CTSSHKGNEQFF
TRBJ1-1 | NA | TRBV19 | NA | TGTGCCAGTAGTATAGGATTTAAGAAGAACACTGAAGCTTTCTTT | CASSIGFKKNTEAFF
TRBJ2-2 | NA | TRBV11-2 | NA | TGTGCCAGCACCAACAAACCACTGAACACCGGGGAGCTGTTTTTT | CASTNKPLNTGELFF
TRBJ1-1 | NA | TRBV6-1 | NA | TGTGCCAGCGCCTTCCAGACCTACACTGAAGCTTTCTTT | CASAFQTYTEAFF
TRBJ1-5 | NA | TRBV6-5 | NA | TGTGCCAGCAGTTGGGGTGGGGATCAGCCCCAGCATTTT | CASSWGGDQPQHF
TRBJ2-1 | TRBD2 | TRBV10-3 | NA | TGTGCCATCAGTGGAGCGGGAGGTATGTTCAATGAGCAGTTCTTC | CAISGAGGMFNEQFF
TRBJ2-7 | TRBD1 | TRBV5-4 | NA | TGTGCCAGCAGCTCTACAGGGGGCCTAAGGAGCGAGCAGTACTTC | CASSSTGGLRSEQYF
TRBJ2-2 | NA | TRBV28 | NA | TGTGCCAGCAGCCCCGCCTTTACGAACACCGGGGAGCTGTTTTTT | CASSPAFTNTGELFF
TRBJ2-7 | NA | TRBV6-5 | once | TGTGCCAGCAGTTCGGGGGCTTACGAGCAGTACTTC | CASSSGAYEQYF
TRBJ2-7 | NA | TRBV6-5 | NA | TGTGCCACCGCCCGGGACCCTGTCATTGCCTACGAGCAGTACTTC | CATARDPVIAYEQYF
TRBJ2-1 | NA | TRBV7-9 | NA | TGTGCCAGCAGCTTGCGGCCTCCCGATGAGCAGTTCTTC | CASSLRPPDEQFF
TRBJ2-6 | NA | TRBV9 | NA | TGTGCCAGCAGCTTCCCGACTAGCTCTGGGGCCAACGTCCTGACTTTC | CASSFPTSSGANVLTF
TRBJ1-1 | NA | TRBV13 | NA | TGTGCCAGCAGCTTAGAAAGTGAGGGAGATGAAGCTTTCTTT | CASSLESEGDEAFF
TRBJ2-1 | TRBD2 | TRBV10-3 | NA | TGTGCCATCAGTGATGGACTAGCGGGAGGTTACAATGAGCAGTTCTTC | CAISDGLAGGYNEQFF
TRBJ2-1 | TRBD2 | TRBV25-1 | NA | TGTGCCAGCAGTGAAGCGGGGACTGCGCCGGGAGGGCCACGTGAGCAGTTCTTC | CASSEAGTAPGGPREQFF
TRBJ2-7 | TRBD1 | TRBV7-6 | NA | TGTGCCAGCAGCCTTTCCGGGACAGGCTCCTACGAGCAGTACTTC | CASSLSGTGSYEQYF
TRBJ2-7 | NA | TRBV7-9 | NA | TGTGCCAGCAGTCGACTAGGGACCTACGAGCAGTACTTC | CASSRLGTYEQYF
TRBJ1-1 | TRBD1 | TRBV7-3 | NA | TGTGCCAGCAGCTCTACAGGGGCTCCAAATCGGGCTGAAGCTTTCTTT | CASSSTGAPNRAEAFF
TRBJ1-1 | NA | TRBV9 | once | TGTGCCAGCAGCCAAAACATAGGGGGTGAAGCTTTCTTT | CASSQNIGGEAFF
TRBJ1-3 | NA | TRBV5-1 | NA | TGCGCCAGCAGCTTTTCGGGGGTAGGAAACACCATATATTTT | CASSFSGVGNTIYF
TRBJ2-3 | TRBD1 | TRBV5-4 | NA | TGTGCCAGCAGCGCCCGACAGGGCCTAAGCACAGATACGCAGTATTTT | CASSARQGLSTDTQYF